Detailed here is one T cell receptor beta chain. V dropped 4 bases and J dropped 3; count of bases not matched to a gene: 10. The CDR3 contains 16 residues. Per germline, CDR1 KGHSH and CDR2 LQKENI. This specimen belongs to a study of blood T cell repertoires in COVID-19. As for the study in general: The United States, Italy and Spain supplied acute and convalescent COVID-19 samples. The cDNA or gDNA used as material had been derived from T cells, B-cell-depleted T cells, or PBMCs.

In the original analysis: Estimated nucleated cell counts came from reference gene primer amplification. Using immunoSEQ multiplex PCR, the repertoire was profiled, and TCRdb retains in-frame clones only, with some absent. That table furnishes V, J and clone size, whereas the DNA furnished D and trimming. Of fewer than 110,000 clones in the sample, around 90% were seen once. The sequencing input was peripheral blood. This receptor was obtained from a man in his forties or fifties in a cohort sampled during active COVID-19. The chain uses TRBV18 and TRBJ2-3; 7 bases match TRBD1. CDR3 region: CASSHRTGDSTDTQYF. The DNA for the CDR3 is TGTGCCAGCTCACACAGAACAGGGGATTCAACAGATACGCAGTATTTT.